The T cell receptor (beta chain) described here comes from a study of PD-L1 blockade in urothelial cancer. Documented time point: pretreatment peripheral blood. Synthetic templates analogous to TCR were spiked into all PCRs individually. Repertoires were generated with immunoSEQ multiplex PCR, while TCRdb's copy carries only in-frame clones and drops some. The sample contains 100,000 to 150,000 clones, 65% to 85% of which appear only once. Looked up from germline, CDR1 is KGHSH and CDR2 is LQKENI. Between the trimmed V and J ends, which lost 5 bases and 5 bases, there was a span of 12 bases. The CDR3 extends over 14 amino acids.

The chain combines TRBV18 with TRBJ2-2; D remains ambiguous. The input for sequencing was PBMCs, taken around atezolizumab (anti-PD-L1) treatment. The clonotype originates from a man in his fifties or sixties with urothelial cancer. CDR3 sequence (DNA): TGTGCCAGCTCAAATGAAAGACAAACCGGGGAGCTGTTTTTT. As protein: CASSNERQTGELFF.